This T cell receptor beta chain was found in a study of shared clonotypes between healthy human individuals. V dropped 8 bases and J dropped 2 bases, with 13 bases sitting between them. The CDR3 spans 13 residues. CDR1 MDHEN and CDR2 SYDVKM come from the germline V gene. Notes on this clone: Its antigen remains unknown.

Terminally differentiated effector memory CD45RA+ cells were excluded by CCR7 positive selection of CD45RO-negative cells. Study-wide findings and caveats: Clonotype sharing across several donors was observed for roughly 5% of naive CD4 clonotypes.

Produced via immunoSEQ multiplex PCR; TCRdb's table is partial and in-frame only. This table holds roughly 2.1 million clones, approximately 94% found once. Sequences were obtained from naive CD8+ T cells from PBMCs. The V call is TRBV28, the J call TRBJ2-7; TRBD2 is a possible D gene (6 bases). This TCR derives from a man aged 18-30 years in good health. Some clones in this sample may be carry-over from other donors' samples. As DNA, the CDR3 is TGTGCCAGCGGGTGGAGGGACCCCTACGAGCAGTACTTC. This sequence encodes CASGWRDPYEQYF.